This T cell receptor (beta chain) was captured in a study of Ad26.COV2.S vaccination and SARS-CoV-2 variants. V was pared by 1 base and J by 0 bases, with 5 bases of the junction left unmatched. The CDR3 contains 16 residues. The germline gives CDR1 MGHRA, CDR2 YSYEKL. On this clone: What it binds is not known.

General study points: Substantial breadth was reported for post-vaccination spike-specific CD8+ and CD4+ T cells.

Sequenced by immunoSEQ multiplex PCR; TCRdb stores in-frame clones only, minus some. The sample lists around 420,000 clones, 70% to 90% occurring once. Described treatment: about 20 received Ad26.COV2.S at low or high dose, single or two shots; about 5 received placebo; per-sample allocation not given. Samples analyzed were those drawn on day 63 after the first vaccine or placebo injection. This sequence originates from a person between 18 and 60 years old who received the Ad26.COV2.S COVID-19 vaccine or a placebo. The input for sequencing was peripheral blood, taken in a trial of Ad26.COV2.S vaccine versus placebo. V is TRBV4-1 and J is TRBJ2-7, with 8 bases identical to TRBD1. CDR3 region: CASSQVPDRASYEQYF. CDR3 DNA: TGCGCCAGCAGCCAAGTCCCGGACAGGGCCTCCTACGAGCAGTACTTC.